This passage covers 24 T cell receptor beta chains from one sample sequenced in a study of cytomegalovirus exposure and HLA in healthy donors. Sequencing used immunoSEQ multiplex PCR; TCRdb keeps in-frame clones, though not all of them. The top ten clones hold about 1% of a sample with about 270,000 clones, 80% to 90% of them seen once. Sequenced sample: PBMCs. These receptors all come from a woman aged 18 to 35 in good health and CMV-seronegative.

CDR3 residues: CASRGQGYEQYF. CDR3 DNA: TGTGCCAGTAGGGGCCAGGGCTACGAGCAGTACTTC. The chain recombines TRBV19 with TRBJ2-7; tentative D call: TRBD1 (5 bases). The CDR3 is made up of 12 amino acids. Trimming took 6 bases from V and 3 from J, leaving 9 bases between them. CDR1 LNHDA and CDR2 SQIVND come from the germline V gene (reference sequence). The full variable domain, rest sourced from reference TRBV19 and TRBJ2-7, is DGGITQSPKYLFRKEGQNVTLSCEQNLNHDAMYWYRQDPGQGLRLIYYSQIVNDFQKGDIAEGYSVSREKKESFPLTVTSAQKNPTAFYLCASRGQGYEQYFGPGTRLTVT.

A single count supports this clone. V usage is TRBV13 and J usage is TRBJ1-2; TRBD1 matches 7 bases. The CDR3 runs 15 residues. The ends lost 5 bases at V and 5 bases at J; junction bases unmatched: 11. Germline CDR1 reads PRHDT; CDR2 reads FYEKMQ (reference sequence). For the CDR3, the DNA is TGTGCCAGCAGCCCACTCCGGTGGACAGGTTATGGCTACACCTTC. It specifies CASSPLRWTGYGYTF.

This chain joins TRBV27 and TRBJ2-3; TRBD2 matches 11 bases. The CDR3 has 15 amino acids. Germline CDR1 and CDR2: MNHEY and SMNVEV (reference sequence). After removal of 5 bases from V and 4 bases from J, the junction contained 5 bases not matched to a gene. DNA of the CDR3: TGTGCCAGCAGTCTAGCTAGCGGGAGGCCAGATACGCAGTATTTT. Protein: CASSLASGRPDTQYF.

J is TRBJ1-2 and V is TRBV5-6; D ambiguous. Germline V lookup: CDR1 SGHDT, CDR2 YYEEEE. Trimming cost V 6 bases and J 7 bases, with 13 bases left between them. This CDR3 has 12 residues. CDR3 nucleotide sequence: TGTGCCAGCACCTCCGGGTACGCTGGCTACACCTTC. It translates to CASTSGYAGYTF.

The CDR3 DNA follows: TGTGCCAGCAGTTTAGTGGCACAAACTGAAGCTTTCTTT. Its protein product is CASSLVAQTEAFF. V is TRBV27 and J is TRBJ1-1, with unresolved D. Trimming removed 2 bases at V and 5 bases at J, with 9 bases between. This CDR3 is built from 13 residues. Germline loops: CDR1 MNHEY, CDR2 SMNVEV (reference sequence).

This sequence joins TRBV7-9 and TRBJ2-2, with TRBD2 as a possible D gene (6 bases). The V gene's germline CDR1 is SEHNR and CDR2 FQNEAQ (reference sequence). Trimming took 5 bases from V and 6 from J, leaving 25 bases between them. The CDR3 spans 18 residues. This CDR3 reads CASSPDNGRGRKAGELFF. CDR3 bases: TGTGCCAGCAGCCCTGACAACGGTCGGGGGAGGAAGGCCGGGGAGCTGTTTTTT.

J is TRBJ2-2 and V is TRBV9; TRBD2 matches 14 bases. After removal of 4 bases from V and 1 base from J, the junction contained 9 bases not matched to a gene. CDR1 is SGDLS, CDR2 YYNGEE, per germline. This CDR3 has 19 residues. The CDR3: CASSSSAGTSGGNTGELFF. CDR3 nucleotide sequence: TGTGCCAGCAGCTCGAGTGCGGGGACTAGCGGGGGGAACACCGGGGAGCTGTTTTTT.

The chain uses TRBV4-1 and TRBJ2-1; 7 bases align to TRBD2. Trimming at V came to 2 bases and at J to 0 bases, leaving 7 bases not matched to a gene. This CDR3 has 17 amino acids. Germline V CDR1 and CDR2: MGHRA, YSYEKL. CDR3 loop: CASSQPRSGISYNEQFF. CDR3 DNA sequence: TGCGCCAGCAGCCAACCAAGAAGCGGGATCTCCTACAATGAGCAGTTCTTC.

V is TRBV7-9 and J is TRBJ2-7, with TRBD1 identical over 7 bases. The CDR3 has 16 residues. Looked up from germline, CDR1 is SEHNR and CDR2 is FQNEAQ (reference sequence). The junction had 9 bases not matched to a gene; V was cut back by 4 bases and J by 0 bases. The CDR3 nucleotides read TGTGCCAGCAGCTCTTCAGTGGACAGGCCCTCCTACGAGCAGTACTTC. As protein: CASSSSVDRPSYEQYF. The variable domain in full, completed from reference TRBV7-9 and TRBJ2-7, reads DTGVSQNPRHKITKRGQNVTFRCDPISEHNRLYWYRQTLGQGPEFLTYFQNEAQLEKSRLLSDRFSAERPKGSFSTLEIQRTEQGDSAMYLCASSSSVDRPSYEQYFGPGTRLTVT.

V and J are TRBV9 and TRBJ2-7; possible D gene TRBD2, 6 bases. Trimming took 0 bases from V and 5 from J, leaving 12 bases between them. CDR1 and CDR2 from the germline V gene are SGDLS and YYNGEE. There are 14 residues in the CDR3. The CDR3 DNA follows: TGTGCCAGCAGCGTAGGGGCTAGCGATAACGAGCAGTACTTC. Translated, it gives CASSVGASDNEQYF.

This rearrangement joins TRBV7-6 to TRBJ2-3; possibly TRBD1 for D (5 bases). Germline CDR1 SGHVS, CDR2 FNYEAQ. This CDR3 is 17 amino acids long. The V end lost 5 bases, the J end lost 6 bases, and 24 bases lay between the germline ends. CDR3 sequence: CASSPAGLTDTQDTQYF. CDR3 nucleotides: TGTGCCAGCAGCCCAGCAGGCCTGACAGATACACAGGATACGCAGTATTTT.

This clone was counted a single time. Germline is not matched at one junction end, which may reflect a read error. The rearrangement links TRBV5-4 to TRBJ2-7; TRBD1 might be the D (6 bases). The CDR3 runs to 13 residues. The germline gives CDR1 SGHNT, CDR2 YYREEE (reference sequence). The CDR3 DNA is TGTGCCAGCAGCTTGGAGGGACACCTTGACCCCCTATTC. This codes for CASSLEGHLDPLF.

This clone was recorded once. CDR3 in amino acids: CASSFYSPTGHMETQYF. CDR3 coding DNA: TGTGCCAGCAGCTTCTACTCCCCGACAGGCCATATGGAGACCCAGTACTTC. The gene calls are TRBV11-1 and TRBJ2-5; TRBD1 is a possible D gene (6 bases). CDR1 and CDR2 (germline): SGHAT, FQDESV (reference sequence). Trimming cost V 3 bases and J 5 bases, with 22 bases left between them. This CDR3 is built from 17 residues. Variable domain in full (rest from reference TRBV11-1 and TRBJ2-5): EAEVAQSPRYKITEKSQAVAFWCDPISGHATLYWYRQILGQGPELLVQFQDESVVDDSQLPKDRFSAERLKGVDSTLKIQPAELGDSAMYLCASSFYSPTGHMETQYFGPGTRLLVL.

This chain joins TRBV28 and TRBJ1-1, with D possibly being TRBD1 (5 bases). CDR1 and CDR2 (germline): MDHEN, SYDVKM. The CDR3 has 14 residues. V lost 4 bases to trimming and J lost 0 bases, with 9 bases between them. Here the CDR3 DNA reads TGTGCCAGCAGTTCATACAGGTTGAACACTGAAGCTTTCTTT. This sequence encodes CASSSYRLNTEAFF.

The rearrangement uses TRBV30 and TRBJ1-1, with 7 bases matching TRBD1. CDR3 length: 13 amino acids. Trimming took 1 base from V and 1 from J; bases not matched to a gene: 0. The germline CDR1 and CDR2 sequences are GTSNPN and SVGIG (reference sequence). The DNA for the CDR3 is TGTGCCTGGAGTGGGACAGGGAACACTGAAGCTTTCTTT. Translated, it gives CAWSGTGNTEAFF.

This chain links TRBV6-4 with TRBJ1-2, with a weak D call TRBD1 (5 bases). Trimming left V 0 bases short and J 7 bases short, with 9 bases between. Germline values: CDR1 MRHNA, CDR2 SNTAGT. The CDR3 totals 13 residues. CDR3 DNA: TGTGCCAGCAGTGACTCCGACGGGGGTGGCTACACCTTC. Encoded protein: CASSDSDGGGYTF.

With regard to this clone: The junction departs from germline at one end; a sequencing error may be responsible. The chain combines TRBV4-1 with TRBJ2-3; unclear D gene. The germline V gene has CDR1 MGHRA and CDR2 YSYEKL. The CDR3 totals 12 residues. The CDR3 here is CASSQDHRLREF. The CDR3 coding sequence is TGCGCCAGCAGCCAAGATCACCGCCTGCGAGAGTTT.

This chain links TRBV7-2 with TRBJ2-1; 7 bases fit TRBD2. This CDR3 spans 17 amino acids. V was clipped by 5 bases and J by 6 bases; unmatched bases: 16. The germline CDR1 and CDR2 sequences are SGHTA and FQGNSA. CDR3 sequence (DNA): TGTGCCAGCAGCCCGACGGTAGGCGGGGGACTAATCAATGAGCAGTTCTTC. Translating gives CASSPTVGGGLINEQFF.

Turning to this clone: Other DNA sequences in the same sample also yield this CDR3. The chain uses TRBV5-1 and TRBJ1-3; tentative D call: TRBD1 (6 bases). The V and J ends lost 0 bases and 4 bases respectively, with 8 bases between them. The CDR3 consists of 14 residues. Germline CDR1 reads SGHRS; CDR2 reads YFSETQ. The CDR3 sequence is CASSLGTGGNTIYF. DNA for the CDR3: TGCGCCAGCAGCTTGGGAACAGGGGGAAACACCATATATTTT.

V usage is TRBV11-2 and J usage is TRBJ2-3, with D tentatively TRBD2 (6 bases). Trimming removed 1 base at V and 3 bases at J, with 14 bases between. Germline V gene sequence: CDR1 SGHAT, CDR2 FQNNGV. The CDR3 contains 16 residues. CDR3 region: CASSLGGGQLTDTQYF. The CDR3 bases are TGTGCCAGCAGCTTAGGGGGAGGACAACTTACAGATACGCAGTATTTT.

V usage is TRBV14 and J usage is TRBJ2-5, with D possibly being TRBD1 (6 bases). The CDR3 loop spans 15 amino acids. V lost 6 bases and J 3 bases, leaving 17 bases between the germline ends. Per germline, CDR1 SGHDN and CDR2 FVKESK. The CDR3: CASRGGSWGKETQYF. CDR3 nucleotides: TGTGCCAGCAGAGGGGGTAGCTGGGGCAAAGAGACCCAGTACTTC.

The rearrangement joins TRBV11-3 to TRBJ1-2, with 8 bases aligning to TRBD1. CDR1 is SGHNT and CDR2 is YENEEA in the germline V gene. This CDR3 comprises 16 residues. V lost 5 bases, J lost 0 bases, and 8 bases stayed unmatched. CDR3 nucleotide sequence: TGTGCCAGCAGCCTTAGAGCGACAGGGGCTAACTATGGCTACACCTTC. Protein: CASSLRATGANYGYTF.

The CDR3 DNA sequence: TGCGCCAGCAGTGCAGGGTTGAGACGTAACTATGGCTACACCTTC. It yields the protein CASSAGLRRNYGYTF. The V gene is TRBV5-1, the J gene TRBJ1-2; a weak D match, TRBD1 (5 bases). Trimming removed 5 bases at V and 1 base at J, with 15 bases between. This CDR3 region has 15 residues. Germline V gene lookup returns CDR1 SGHRS and CDR2 YFSETQ.

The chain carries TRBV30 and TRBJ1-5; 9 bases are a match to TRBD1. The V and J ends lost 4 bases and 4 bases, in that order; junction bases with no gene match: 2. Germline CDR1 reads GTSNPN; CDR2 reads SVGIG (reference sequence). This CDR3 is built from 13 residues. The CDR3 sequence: CAWNRGQNQPQHF. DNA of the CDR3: TGTGCCTGGAACAGGGGGCAAAATCAGCCCCAGCATTTT. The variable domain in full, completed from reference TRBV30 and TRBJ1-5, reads SQTIHQWPATLVQPVGSPLSLECTVEGTSNPNLYWYRQAAGRGLQLLFYSVGIGQISSEVPQNLSASRPQDRQFILSSKKLLLSDSGFYLCAWNRGQNQPQHFGDGTRLSIL.